This TCR beta chain was recorded in a study of shared clonotypes between healthy human individuals. Study background: Per donor, three plates held CD4 naive cells, three held CD4 memory, two held CD8 naive and one held CD8 memory. Study outcomes and limitations: Memory subsets generally showed lower estimated richness than naive subsets.

Memory CD4+ cells were the fraction left after CD45RA+ naive selection. Germline V gene data show CDR1 as GTSNPN and CDR2 as SVGIG (reference sequence). The CDR3 has 14 amino acids. Trimming took off 1 base at V and 1 base at J, with 7 bases between the two ends. Samples underwent the assay at deep level. Method: immunoSEQ multiplex PCR; TCRdb's copy keeps in-frame clones and lacks some. The sample consists of 2.3 million or so clones, approximately 95% of them appearing once. In regard to this clone: Antigen: not known.

The material sequenced was naive CD4+ T cells from PBMCs. Regarding subset: CD45RA+ positively selected. The chain joins TRBV30 to TRBJ2-2; D gene uncertain. The sequence was collected from a man between 18 and 29 years old in good health. Some clones in this sample may be carry-over from other donors' samples. The chain's CDR3 is CAWSGQMNTGELFF. CDR3 sequence (DNA): TGTGCCTGGAGTGGGCAGATGAACACCGGGGAGCTGTTTTTT. The complete variable domain, with remaining parts taken from reference TRBV30 and TRBJ2-2, reads SQTIHQWPATLVQPVGSPLSLECTVEGTSNPNLYWYRQAAGRGLQLLFYSVGIGQISSEVPQNLSASRPQDRQFILSSKKLLLSDSGFYLCAWSGQMNTGELFFGEGSRLTVL.